The clone carrying this T cell receptor beta chain was picked up a small number of times. Its antigen is undetermined. These data are taken from a study of cytomegalovirus exposure and HLA in healthy donors. Whole-study results and caveats: Researchers counted some 150 TCR beta chains as cytomegalovirus-associated. Using a false discovery rate of 0.05, a later analysis showed that approximately 16,000 TCR beta sequences were associated with HLA alleles. Reports indicate that TCR beta sequences accurately predicted the HLA-A and HLA-B alleles of most subjects.

The V end was cut by 3 bases, the J end by 3 bases, with 8 bases between. CDR3 length: 14 residues. Germline V lookup: CDR1 MNHEY, CDR2 SMNVEV (reference sequence). This PCR relied on a set of 60 Vbeta primers and 13 Jbeta primers. Measured with immunoSEQ multiplex PCR; TCRdb has only the in-frame clones, and not every one. The repertoire includes roughly 100,000 clones, around 75% of them detected once, and approximately 2.4% sits in the top ten. This receptor was taken from a man aged 35 to 55 in good health and CMV-seronegative. The sample taken for sequencing was PBMCs. V gene TRBV27 combines with J gene TRBJ2-2; D might be TRBD2 (5 bases). The CDR3 sequence is CASSFRGYTGELFF. The CDR3, as DNA: TGTGCCAGCAGTTTTCGGGGTTACACCGGGGAGCTGTTTTTT.